These T cell receptor beta chains were read from a single sample in a study of OX40 agonist ivuxolimab in advanced cancers. The table came from immunoSEQ multiplex PCR; TCRdb's copy has only in-frame clones and leaves some out. The table lists about 80,000 clones, approximately 89% of them singletons. The input for sequencing was CD4+ or CD8+ T cells sorted from blood, taken in a trial of the OX40 agonist ivuxolimab. Source of these receptors: an adult with an advanced solid tumor such as melanoma, head and neck, liver or kidney cancer. CDR3s include the opening cysteine and the closing phenylalanine or tryptophan. A D gene is named only where the DNA matches it firmly. Size tells how often a clone was seen (once, few, many) or the class of an expanded clone, and some rows leave it out.

TRBJ1-5	.	TRBV6-5	TRBD1	CASSYGQGDQPQHF	TGTGCCAGCAGTTACGGGCAGGGGGATCAGCCCCAGCATTTT
TRBJ2-2	.	TRBV11-2	.	CASSLEAHTGELFF	TGTGCCAGCAGCCTCGAGGCGCACACCGGGGAGCTGTTTTTT
TRBJ1-5	.	TRBV6-1	.	CASSDLLNSNQPQHF	TGTGCCAGCAGTGACCTACTGAATAGCAATCAGCCCCAGCATTTT
TRBJ2-1	.	TRBV7-2	TRBD2	CASSLRGLANNEQFF	TGTGCCAGCAGCTTACGCGGACTAGCGAACAATGAGCAGTTCTTC
TRBJ2-3	.	TRBV5-5	.	CASSFNQDTQYF	TGTGCCAGCAGCTTCAATCAAGATACGCAGTATTTT
TRBJ2-3	.	TRBV6-4	.	CASSDLGGGTDTQYF	TGTGCCAGCAGTGACCTCGGCGGGGGCACAGATACGCAGTATTTT
TRBJ1-2	.	TRBV6-5	.	CACKDPNYGYTF	TGTGCCTGCAAGGACCCAAACTATGGCTACACCTTC
TRBJ2-7	.	TRBV19	.	CASGGAAYEQYF	TGTGCCAGTGGAGGTGCCGCTTACGAGCAGTACTTC
TRBJ2-1	.	TRBV28	TRBD2	CASSRGGLAGGRNEQFF	TGTGCCAGCAGTAGGGGGGGTCTAGCGGGAGGGCGGAATGAGCAGTTCTTC
TRBJ1-4	few	TRBV2	.	CASSGPPTNEKLFF	TGTGCCAGCTCAGGTCCCCCAACTAATGAAAAACTGTTTTTT
TRBJ2-1	.	TRBV4-1	.	CASRGVYNEQFF	TGCGCCAGCAGGGGGGTATACAATGAGCAGTTCTTC
TRBJ1-1	.	TRBV19	.	CASSIIWTATEAFF	TGTGCCAGTAGTATTATCTGGACAGCAACTGAAGCTTTCTTT
TRBJ2-1	.	TRBV6-6	TRBD2	CASTILAGGKQFF	TGTGCCAGCACCATACTAGCGGGAGGGAAGCAGTTCTTC
TRBJ2-1	.	TRBV19	.	CASSNGRLETWNNEQFF	TGTGCCAGTAGTAACGGCAGGTTAGAAACATGGAACAATGAGCAGTTCTTC
TRBJ2-7	once	TRBV7-9	.	CASSRREGAEQYF	TGTGCCAGCAGCCGACGGGAAGGAGCCGAGCAGTACTTC
TRBJ1-1	.	TRBV5-4	TRBD1	CASSPDRGSQYTEAFF	TGTGCCAGCAGTCCCGACAGGGGGTCCCAGTACACTGAAGCTTTCTTT
TRBJ2-1	.	TRBV28	.	CASSLRVGEQFF	TGTGCCAGCAGTCTCCGGGTGGGTGAGCAGTTCTTC
TRBJ1-5	.	TRBV19	.	CASSMGSAGSNQPQHF	TGTGCCAGTAGTATGGGCAGCGCAGGTAGCAATCAGCCCCAGCATTTT
TRBJ2-7	.	TRBV5-1	.	CASSPGGSSYEQYF	TGCGCCAGCAGCCCTGGGGGGTCCTCCTACGAGCAGTACTTC
TRBJ2-1	.	TRBV5-1	TRBD1	CASSRDRDSYNEQFF	TGCGCCAGCAGCAGGGACAGGGACTCCTACAATGAGCAGTTCTTC
TRBJ2-5	.	TRBV5-1	.	CASSLVRVAKAATETQYF	TGCGCCAGCAGCTTAGTTAGAGTTGCGAAAGCGGCGACCGAGACCCAGTACTTC
TRBJ2-2	.	TRBV7-9	TRBD1	CASSSPGQGNTGELFF	TGTGCCAGCAGCTCTCCGGGACAGGGGAACACCGGGGAGCTGTTTTTT
TRBJ2-1	.	TRBV10-1	.	CASSEYRRNNEQFF	TGCGCCAGCAGTGAGTATAGGAGGAACAATGAGCAGTTCTTC
TRBJ2-5	.	TRBV7-3	.	CASSRGQQETQYF	TGTGCCAGCAGCAGAGGACAGCAAGAGACCCAGTACTTC
TRBJ2-7	.	TRBV5-4	TRBD2	CASSLDLAGSSYEQYF	TGTGCCAGCAGCTTGGATTTAGCGGGAAGCTCCTACGAGCAGTACTTC
TRBJ2-2	.	TRBV4-1	.	CASSQSIGAVTGELFF	TGCGCCAGCAGCCAATCCATCGGGGCCGTCACCGGGGAGCTGTTTTTT
TRBJ2-7	.	TRBV11-3	TRBD1	CASSPQGDTYEQYF	TGTGCCAGCAGCCCACAGGGGGATACCTACGAGCAGTACTTC
TRBJ2-6	.	TRBV6-1	TRBD1	CASSAGQAFAGANVLTF	TGTGCCAGCAGTGCGGGACAGGCATTTGCTGGGGCCAACGTCCTGACTTTC
TRBJ2-2	.	TRBV4-2	TRBD2	CASSQEGRAVTGELFF	TGTGCCAGCAGCCAAGAGGGGAGGGCAGTCACCGGGGAGCTGTTTTTT
TRBJ2-7	.	TRBV14	.	CASSLRLDTYEQYF	TGTGCCAGCAGCCTCAGACTAGACACCTACGAGCAGTACTTC
TRBJ2-3	few	TRBV6-5	.	CASSRNRGGGAQYF	TGTGCCAGCAGTCGCAACAGGGGAGGAGGTGCGCAGTATTTT
TRBJ1-1	.	TRBV25-1	.	CASSQSPEGTEAFF	TGTGCCAGCAGTCAATCCCCTGAGGGCACTGAAGCTTTCTTT
TRBJ1-1	.	TRBV28	TRBD1	CASRAGTGGTEAFF	TGTGCCAGCAGAGCCGGGACAGGGGGCACTGAAGCTTTCTTT
TRBJ2-2	.	TRBV5-4	.	CASSARGRGSTGELFF	TGTGCCAGCAGTGCCCGGGGAAGGGGGAGCACCGGGGAGCTGTTTTTT
TRBJ2-7	few	TRBV11-3	.	CASSSGESSYEQYF	TGTGCCAGCAGCTCGGGGGAGAGCTCCTACGAGCAGTACTTC
TRBJ2-7	.	TRBV4-2	.	CASSRDAAYEQYF	TGTGCCAGCAGCAGGGACGCCGCCTACGAGCAGTACTTC
TRBJ2-3	.	TRBV2	.	CASTGGGGDTQYF	TGTGCCAGCACCGGAGGAGGAGGAGATACGCAGTATTTT
TRBJ1-6	.	TRBV7-3	TRBD1	CASSLDRGSSPLHF	TGTGCCAGCAGCTTGGACAGGGGCAGTTCACCCCTCCACTTT
TRBJ2-3	.	TRBV30	.	CAWSVDAGADTQYF	TGTGCCTGGAGTGTAGACGCAGGGGCAGATACGCAGTATTTT
TRBJ2-7	.	TRBV19	TRBD1	CASSRGTGAYEQYF	TGTGCCAGTAGTAGGGGGACAGGGGCCTACGAGCAGTACTTC
TRBJ1-5	.	TRBV5-1	TRBD1	CASSWGTGGNQPQHF	TGCGCCAGCAGCTGGGGGACAGGGGGTAATCAGCCCCAGCATTTT
TRBJ2-5	.	TRBV27	.	CASSPTGFQETQYF	TGTGCCAGCAGTCCCACAGGCTTCCAAGAGACCCAGTACTTC
TRBJ2-7	.	TRBV5-6	.	CASSLSNYEQYF	TGTGCCAGCAGCTTGAGCAACTACGAGCAGTACTTC
TRBJ1-3	.	TRBV27	.	CASSLTGDPGNTIYF	TGTGCCAGCAGTTTAACGGGGGATCCTGGAAACACCATATATTTT
TRBJ1-2	.	TRBV5-8	.	CASSLGRRGAKGYTF	TGTGCCAGCAGCTTAGGGCGGAGGGGGGCAAAGGGCTACACCTTC
TRBJ2-1	once	TRBV7-3	.	CASSYDPYSHEQFF	TGTGCCAGCAGCTATGACCCCTACAGCCATGAGCAGTTCTTC
TRBJ1-2	.	TRBV6-1	.	CASSETQGLLQGYTF	TGTGCCAGCAGTGAAACCCAGGGCTTGCTTCAGGGCTACACCTTC
TRBJ2-2	.	TRBV19	TRBD2	CASSAGARAGELFF	TGTGCCAGTAGTGCGGGAGCTCGGGCCGGGGAGCTGTTTTTT
TRBJ2-5	.	TRBV7-2	.	CASSFRPQETQYF	TGTGCCAGCAGCTTTAGGCCCCAAGAGACCCAGTACTTC
TRBJ2-2	.	TRBV29-1	.	CSGGWGLNTGELFF	TGCAGCGGCGGGTGGGGACTGAACACCGGGGAGCTGTTTTTT